The 20 T cell receptor beta chains below all came from one sample that was sequenced in a study of blood T cell repertoires in COVID-19. This table comes from immunoSEQ multiplex PCR, and its TCRdb copy is limited to in-frame clones, with some not included. The sample includes around 72,000 clones, nearly 90% seen only once; the top ten take roughly 29%. The material sequenced was peripheral blood. Every receptor here comes from a man aged 50-59 years with acute or convalescent COVID-19.

This clone was picked up a small number of times. The chain is built from TRBV3-1 (or the pseudogene TRBV3-2) and TRBJ1-1, with D maybe TRBD1 (6 bases). Per the germline V gene, CDR1 is LGHDT and CDR2 is YNNKEL (reference sequence). V dropped 5 bases and J dropped 6 bases, with 16 bases sitting between them. This CDR3 region has 14 residues. The CDR3 loop reads CASSLPGHWAEAFF. The CDR3 nucleotides read TGTGCCAGCAGCTTACCGGGACACTGGGCTGAAGCTTTCTTT.

The chain has TRBV4-2 and TRBJ1-3; possible D gene TRBD1, 6 bases. Trimming removed 3 bases at V and 1 base at J, with 10 bases between. Germline CDR1 is LGHNA and CDR2 is YNFKEQ. The CDR3 is 15 amino acids. CDR3 sequence (DNA): TGTGCCAGCAGCCAGGGAGGGACATCTGGAAACACCATATATTTT. Amino acid sequence: CASSQGGTSGNTIYF.

The chain employs TRBV11-2 and TRBJ2-3; 8 bases fit TRBD2. Trimming took 7 bases from V and 0 from J; bases not matched to a gene: 6. CDR3 length equals 15 residues. Germline values: CDR1 SGHAT, CDR2 FQNNGV. Here the CDR3 reads CASNPGRGSTDTQYF. The CDR3 DNA follows: TGTGCCAGCAACCCCGGGAGGGGTAGCACAGATACGCAGTATTTT.

The V call is TRBV7-8, the J call TRBJ1-2; TRBD1 matches at 7 bases. The ends lost 5 bases at V and 5 bases at J; junction bases unmatched: 5. Germline CDR1 SGHVS, CDR2 FQNEAQ. The CDR3 contains 13 residues. CDR3: CASSPTGLYGYTF. The CDR3 nucleotides are TGTGCCAGCAGCCCGACAGGGCTATATGGCTACACCTTC.

The chain links TRBV2 to TRBJ2-7; 9 bases fit TRBD1. V was pared by 4 bases and J by 5 bases, with 6 bases of the junction left unmatched. CDR1 SNHLY and CDR2 FYNNEI come from the germline V gene. This CDR3 is built from 14 residues. The CDR3, as DNA: TGTGCCAGCAGTGGGAACAGGGGGCCCCACGAGCAGTACTTC. It specifies CASSGNRGPHEQYF.

J is TRBJ2-2 and V is TRBV5-6; D is unclear. This CDR3 spans 14 amino acids. V was pared by 0 bases and J by 6 bases, with 9 bases between. CDR1 is SGHDT, CDR2 YYEEEE, per germline. The CDR3 bases are TGTGCCAGCAGCTTGGGTACGGCGGCCGGGGAGCTGTTTTTT. Protein: CASSLGTAAGELFF.

The chain recombines TRBV25-1 with TRBJ2-3; D perhaps matches TRBD1 (5 bases). The germline V gene encodes CDR1 MGHDK and CDR2 SYGVNS. The CDR3 covers 15 residues. Between the trimmed V and J ends, which lost 5 bases and 2 bases, there was a span of 14 bases. CDR3 protein: CASSLQGFFTDTQYF. The DNA of the CDR3 is TGTGCCAGCAGTCTTCAGGGATTTTTCACAGATACGCAGTATTTT.

The rearrangement joins TRBV29-1 to TRBJ2-7, with TRBD2 matching over 11 bases. This CDR3 is 13 amino acids long. V gave up 1 base and J gave up 6 bases; unmatched junction bases: 2. Germline loops: CDR1 SQVTM, CDR2 ANQGSEA. CDR3 coding DNA: TGCAGCGTTGAAGCCGGGACTAGCGGCGAGCAGTACTTC. Protein sequence: CSVEAGTSGEQYF.

This chain connects TRBV3-1 (or the pseudogene TRBV3-2) to TRBJ1-1; 12 positions agree with TRBD1. The CDR3 length is 16 residues. The germline V gene has CDR1 LGHDT and CDR2 YNNKEL (reference sequence). V was pared by 3 bases and J by 11 bases, with 13 bases of the junction left unmatched. DNA of the CDR3: TGTGCCAGCAGCCAGGGGACCGGGACAGGGGGCCGAGGGGCTTTCTTT. Its translation is CASSQGTGTGGRGAFF.

V and J are TRBV2 and TRBJ2-3, with 8 bases aligning to TRBD2. In germline, CDR1 is SNHLY, CDR2 FYNNEI. The CDR3 loop spans 14 amino acids. With 8 bases clipped from V and 0 bases from J, the junction kept 4 bases outside the gene matches. This CDR3 is CASRLAGSTDTQYF. CDR3 DNA sequence: TGTGCCAGCCGCTTAGCGGGAAGCACAGATACGCAGTATTTT.

V is TRBV5-1 and J is TRBJ1-6; 10 nucleotides align to TRBD1. Germline V gene sequence: CDR1 SGHRS, CDR2 YFSETQ. Trimming cost V 4 bases and J 10 bases; bases outside gene matches: 11. CDR3 length: 16 amino acids. In nucleotides, the CDR3 is TGCGCCAGCAGCATCGGGACAGGGGACATTGGATCACCCCTCCACTTT. This codes for CASSIGTGDIGSPLHF.

The chain combines TRBV18 with TRBJ1-1; 7 bases line up with TRBD1. The V segment lost 10 bases and the J segment 3 bases; nucleotides outside the gene matches: 11. The CDR3 has 14 residues. The germline CDR1 and CDR2 sequences are KGHSH and LQKENI. Here the CDR3 reads CATYALRGDTEAFF. The CDR3 DNA sequence: TGTGCCACCTACGCTCTCAGGGGGGACACTGAAGCTTTCTTT.

The rearrangement uses TRBV27 and TRBJ1-6, with D hard to call. Germline loops: CDR1 MNHEY, CDR2 SMNVEV (reference sequence). Trimming cost V 8 bases and J 3 bases, with 14 bases left between them. The CDR3 covers 15 residues. As DNA, the CDR3 is TGTGCCAGCCGCTTTATGGCGGGCTATAATTCACCCCTCCACTTT. It is translated as CASRFMAGYNSPLHF.

Here the CDR3 reads CASSGSGTGNSPLHF. The CDR3 DNA reads TGTGCCAGCAGCGGGTCCGGGACAGGAAATTCACCCCTCCACTTT. The J gene is TRBJ1-6, the V gene TRBV6-5, with 8 bases matching TRBD1. The CDR3 is 15 amino acids. Germline V gene data show CDR1 as MNHEY and CDR2 as SVGAGI. V was clipped by 6 bases and J by 7 bases; unmatched bases: 8.

The chain couples TRBV4-1 to TRBJ2-7, with 9 bases lining up with TRBD1. The V gene end was trimmed by 4 bases and the J gene end by 3 bases; junction bases not matched to a gene: 4. CDR3 length: 14 residues. Germline CDR1 reads MGHRA; CDR2 reads YSYEKL. CDR3 region: CASSPMTGGYEQYF. CDR3 coding DNA: TGCGCCAGCAGCCCCATGACAGGGGGCTACGAGCAGTACTTC.

The chain combines TRBV10-3 with TRBJ1-3, with 9 bases aligning to TRBD1. The CDR3 spans 15 residues. Trimming removed 9 bases from V and 1 base from J; junction bases left unmatched: 7. The germline V gene encodes CDR1 ENHRY and CDR2 SYGVKD. CDR3 in DNA: TGTGCCATTGGACAGGGGTTTGGATCTGGAAACACCATATATTTT. Amino acid sequence: CAIGQGFGSGNTIYF.

As regards this clone: The same CDR3 also results from other DNA sequences found in this sample. The chain has TRBV5-1 and TRBJ2-3; D gene unclear. This CDR3 has 12 residues. V was cut by 0 bases and J by 5 bases, with 4 bases left in between. The germline V gene encodes CDR1 SGHRS and CDR2 YFSETQ. CDR3 DNA sequence: TGCGCCAGCAGCTTGGCAGGAGATACGCAGTATTTT. Translated: CASSLAGDTQYF.

The chain carries TRBV29-1 and TRBJ2-6; D gene uncertain. In germline, CDR1 is SQVTM, CDR2 ANQGSEA. Between the trimmed V and J ends, which lost 6 bases and 0 bases, there was a span of 9 bases. CDR3 length: 14 amino acids. The CDR3 region has the DNA TGCAGCGTCACACAGTCCTCTGGGGCCAACGTCCTGACTTTC. This translates into CSVTQSSGANVLTF. Filled out from reference TRBV29-1 and TRBJ2-6, the complete variable domain reads SAVISQKPSRDICQRGTSLTIQCQVDSQVTMMFWYRQQPGQSLTLIATANQGSEATYESGFVIDKFPISRPNLTFSTLTVSNMSPEDSSIYLCSVTQSSGANVLTFGAGSRLTVL.

This sequence joins TRBV19 and TRBJ2-7; TRBD1 might be the D (6 bases). CDR1 and CDR2 from the germline V gene are LNHDA and SQIVND (reference sequence). The CDR3 is 15 residues long. The V and J ends lost 1 base and 3 bases respectively, with 13 bases between them. The CDR3: CASSIAGGSFYEQYF. The CDR3, as DNA: TGTGCCAGTAGTATAGCTGGGGGCAGTTTCTACGAGCAGTACTTC.

The V gene is TRBV24-1, the J gene TRBJ1-1; D uncertain. The CDR3 has 14 residues. The V and J ends lost 3 bases and 1 base respectively, with 8 bases between them. CDR1 is KGHDR, CDR2 SFDVKD, per germline. The CDR3 here is CATSDSRGNTEAFF. The CDR3 nucleotides read TGTGCCACCAGTGATAGTCGGGGGAACACTGAAGCTTTCTTT.